A selection of T cell receptor beta chains follows, all from one sample in a study of identifying expanded T cells in peripheral blood. TCRdb keeps only in-frame clones here, not all; method: immunoSEQ multiplex PCR. The data contain some 78,000 clones, 84% of them singletons. Sequencing input: blood. All receptors come from a person between 18 and 69 years old in good health. Each CDR3 is given with its conserved first and last residue. The D gene is left open where the match is weak.

>NA|TRBJ1-3|15|TRBV18
CASSPKPSSGNTIYF
>NA|TRBJ1-4|15|TRBV19
CASRPGQSNIEKLFF
>NA|TRBJ2-7|14|TRBV9
CASSVEQSSYEQYF
>TRBD2|TRBJ2-1|13|TRBV7-2
CASSLSGYNEQFF
>NA|TRBJ2-2|16|TRBV11-2
CASSLDPAVGTGELFF
>NA|TRBJ2-5|18|TRBV4-3
CASSQDPSGGDPWETQYF
>NA|TRBJ1-3|15|TRBV7-8
CASSLEGSSGNTIYF
>NA|TRBJ1-1|14|TRBV19
CASSITPRDTEAFF
>TRBD1|TRBJ1-1|16|TRBV7-8
CASSSGQGGVNTEAFF
>NA|TRBJ1-1|12|TRBV28
CASSLRWTEAFF
>TRBD1|TRBJ1-2|16|TRBV19
CASSTKWGQGNYGYTF
>NA|TRBJ2-3|12|TRBV28
CAKGVNTDTQYF
>NA|TRBJ2-7|14|TRBV9
CASNSGDSRYEQYF
>NA|TRBJ2-5|15|TRBV25-1
CASSDSTEYQETQYF
>NA|TRBJ1-3|14|TRBV4-3
CATRRDLSGNTIYF
>NA|TRBJ2-7|15|TRBV5-1
CASSLRQGGNYEQYF
>TRBD1|TRBJ2-7|16|TRBV19
CASTPMTGGVPYEQYF
>NA|TRBJ2-5|15|TRBV5-1
CASSLAQGSQETQYF
>TRBD2|TRBJ2-5|13|TRBV9
CASSFLAGGTQYF
>NA|TRBJ2-3|16|TRBV6-6
CASKRHRGQVSDTQYF
>NA|TRBJ1-3|14|TRBV14
CASSPRTEGNTIYF
>TRBD2|TRBJ2-2|13|TRBV6-6
CASSRGEGGELFF
>NA|TRBJ1-6|15|TRBV10-3
CAIKTALPYNSPLHF
>NA|TRBJ2-3|13|TRBV28
CASGKGGLYTQYF
>NA|TRBJ1-3|16|TRBV18
CASSPGGPGSGNTIYF
>NA|TRBJ2-2|16|TRBV28
CASSPPRFVDTGELFF
>NA|TRBJ1-1|13|TRBV29-1
CSVEVVRNTEAFF
>TRBD1|TRBJ2-7|13|TRBV18
CASSGQGALEQYF
>NA|TRBJ1-5|15|TRBV10-3
CAISDGTDTYQPQHF
>NA|TRBJ2-5|15|TRBV7-2
CASSPDPGRFGTQYF
>TRBD1|TRBJ2-1|20|TRBV7-3
CASSSSTGDKAFASYNEQFF
>TRBD1|TRBJ1-1|13|TRBV18
CASSRQGNTEAFF
>TRBD2|TRBJ2-3|15|TRBV2
CASYGTSGRGDTQYF
>TRBD1|TRBJ2-7|13|TRBV19
CASSVDRGYEQYF
>TRBD1|TRBJ2-3|16|TRBV10-3
CAISDGQGQGPDTQYF
>TRBD1|TRBJ1-3|15|TRBV14
CASSQSWTGGNTIYF
>TRBD2|TRBJ2-2|17|TRBV28
CASSLWGLAGGPGELFF
>NA|TRBJ2-1|16|TRBV5-1
CASSPVDPGLGDEQFF
>NA|TRBJ1-1|16|TRBV19
CASTTTGIRLNTEAFF
>NA|TRBJ1-4|17|TRBV11-2
CASSLEGPIKTGEKLFF
>NA|TRBJ2-7|16|TRBV25-1
CASSEWDYRRLGEQYF
>NA|TRBJ2-7|15|TRBV9
CASSVAGTETYEQYF
>TRBD1|TRBJ1-1|14|TRBV9
CASSLGQGRTEAFF
>NA|TRBJ1-1|12|TRBV6-5
CASRRVGTEAFF
>NA|TRBJ2-2|13|TRBV6-4
CASSEISTGELFF
>NA|TRBJ2-2|12|TRBV2
CASSVEPGELFF
>TRBD2|TRBJ2-1|16|TRBV14
CASRNGLAGAINEQFF
>NA|TRBJ2-7|11|TRBV14
CASSQAIEQYF